Included here is one T cell receptor beta chain sequence, with context. The record originates from a study of blood T cell repertoires in COVID-19. The CDR3 sequence is 15 residues long. V dropped 6 bases and J dropped 4; count of bases not matched to a gene: 5. Germline V gives CDR1 MNHEY, CDR2 SVGAGI. The data were produced by immunoSEQ multiplex PCR, yet TCRdb's version contains in-frame clones alone and is incomplete. The sample consists of tens of thousands of clones, about 87% of them appearing once. Sequenced material: peripheral blood. V gene TRBV6-5 combines with J gene TRBJ1-5; 11 nucleotides line up with TRBD1. The source is a man aged 50 to 59 with active COVID-19. CDR3 nucleotides: TGTGCCAGCAGCAAGGGACAGGGGGAAAATCAGCCCCAGCATTTT. Amino acid sequence: CASSKGQGENQPQHF.